This T cell receptor (beta chain) was recovered during a study of blood T cells in healthy people across ages. Study overall: Researchers report that template switching captured about one barcoded beta molecule per two T cells.

Germline V gene sequence: CDR1 SSHAT, CDR2 FNYEAQ (reference sequence). This CDR3 contains 15 residues. The use of a sample-barcoded 5' primer and a J-beta primer mix characterized a second PCR of about 7 to 12 cycles. A template-switch adaptor with 12 random nucleotides tagged each cDNA molecule. TCRdb fed the 5' RACE reads into MiXCR, producing one record per CDR3 protein. The repertoire consists of about 800,000 distinct CDR3 sequences, with 58% occurring once and the leading ten covering about 20%. Study observations and caveats: With age, beta diversity per million T cells declined roughly linearly, significantly by 35 to 40.

Details on this clonotype: The antigen remains unidentified.

V usage is TRBV7-7 and J usage is TRBJ2-7, with 14 bases that match TRBD2. The closer fit of TRBJ2-5 to the DNA end suggests the J call may be wrong. The TCR originated in a man aged 25-45 years in good health. The sequenced material came from blood. CDR3: CASSYGTSGGETQYF. DNA of the CDR3: TGTGCCAGCAGCTACGGGACTAGCGGGGGAGAGACCCAGTACTTC.